What follows describes a single T cell receptor (beta chain). Antigen unknown. These data are taken from a study of identifying expanded T cells in peripheral blood. Overall study findings and caveats: Roughly 1.2 clones differed between technical replicates, versus about 15 and 19 over time. Clone count variance between roughly 2-week samples rose with total template count.

Repertoires were generated with immunoSEQ multiplex PCR, while TCRdb's copy carries only in-frame clones and drops some. The table has about 52,000 clones, 82% seen once; the top ten hold about 15%. Healthy donors had no documented immune events, such as infections, while sampled. Germline assignment: CDR1 KGHSH and CDR2 LQKENI. Between the trimmed V and J ends, which lost 3 bases and 6 bases, there was a span of 12 bases. The CDR3 contains 13 residues. What was sequenced was blood. The chain carries TRBV18 and TRBJ2-7, with D maybe TRBD1 (6 bases). This clonotype was obtained from a person aged 18 to 70 in good health. CDR3 nucleotides: TGTGCCAGCTCACCGCAGGGGTCCGGCGAGCAGTACGTC. Its protein is CASSPQGSGEQYV.